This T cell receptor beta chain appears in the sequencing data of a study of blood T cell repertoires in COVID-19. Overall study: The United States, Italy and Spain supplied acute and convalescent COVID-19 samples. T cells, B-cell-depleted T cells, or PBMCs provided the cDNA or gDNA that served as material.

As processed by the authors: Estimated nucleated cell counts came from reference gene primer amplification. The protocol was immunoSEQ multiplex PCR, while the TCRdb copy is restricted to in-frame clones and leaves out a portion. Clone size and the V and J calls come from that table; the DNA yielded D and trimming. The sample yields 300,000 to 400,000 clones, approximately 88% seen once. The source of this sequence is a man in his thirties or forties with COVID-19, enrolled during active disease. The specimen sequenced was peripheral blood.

The CDR3 protein is CASSQGLEVYNEQFF. The CDR3 coding sequence is TGTGCCAGCAGCCAAGGACTAGAGGTCTACAATGAGCAGTTCTTC. V and J are TRBV3-1 (or the pseudogene TRBV3-2) and TRBJ2-1; a possible D gene is TRBD2 (6 bases). Looked up from germline, CDR1 is LGHDT and CDR2 is YNNKEL (reference sequence). Trimming took 1 base from V and 3 from J, leaving 10 bases between them. The CDR3 has 15 residues.